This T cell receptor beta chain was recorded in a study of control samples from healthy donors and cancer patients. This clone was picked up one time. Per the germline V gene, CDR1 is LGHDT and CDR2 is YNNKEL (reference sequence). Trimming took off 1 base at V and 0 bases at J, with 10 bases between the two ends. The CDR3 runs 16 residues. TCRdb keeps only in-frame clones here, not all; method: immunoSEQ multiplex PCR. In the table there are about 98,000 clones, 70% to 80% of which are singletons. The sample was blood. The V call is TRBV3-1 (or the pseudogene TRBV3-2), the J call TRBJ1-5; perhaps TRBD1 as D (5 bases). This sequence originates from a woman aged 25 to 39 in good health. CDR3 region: CASSQGAGYSNQPQHF. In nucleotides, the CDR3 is TGTGCCAGCAGCCAAGGGGCAGGGTATAGCAATCAGCCCCAGCATTTT.